The 28 T cell receptor beta chains below were found in one sample sequenced in a study of T cells in Graves' hyperthyroidism and ophthalmopathy. Amplification of TCR beta CDR3 regions used RNA as the template. The TCR CDR3 first-round RT-PCR relied on the HTBI primer set. Using its own MiXCR run on the multiplex PCR reads, TCRdb lists one record per CDR3 protein. The repertoire holds about 570,000 distinct CDR3 sequences, with about 45% as singletons. The sequencing input was peripheral blood or thyroid tissue (not recorded which). The receptors come from an adult woman with Graves' disease, either hyperthyroidism or ophthalmopathy (not recorded which).

Notes on this clonotype: The junction differs from germline at one of its ends, possibly a read error. The rearrangement joins TRBV25-1 to TRBJ2-5; the match to TRBD1 covers 8 bases. The CDR3 is 17 amino acids. CDR1 MGHDK and CDR2 SYGVNS come from the germline V gene. CDR3 DNA sequence: TGTGCCATCAGTGTTGTTTCTGGGCAGGGGGCACACGAGACCCAGTACTTC. This encodes CAISVVSGQGAHETQYF.

This clonotype was detected ten times or more. With a much larger clone just one base away, this may be a read error. V usage is TRBV15 and J usage is TRBJ1-2; D remains unclear. Germline CDR1 and CDR2: LNHNV and YYDKDF (reference sequence). The CDR3 extends over 12 amino acids. The CDR3 region has the DNA TGTGCCACCAGCGGAGAGAGGGATGGCTACACCTTC. Translating gives CATSGERDGYTF.

This chain uses TRBV7-6 with TRBJ1-1; perhaps TRBD1 as D (5 bases). This CDR3 is 17 amino acids long. V was clipped by 0 bases and J by 1 base, with 15 bases between them. Germline values: CDR1 SGHVS, CDR2 FNYEAQ. The CDR3 nucleotides are TGTGCCAGCAGCTTAGCCGGGGGGATCTTCGAGAACACTGAAGCTTTCTTT. Its protein is CASSLAGGIFENTEAFF.

The rearrangement joins TRBV6-6 to TRBJ1-2; no clear D gene. Germline V CDR1 and CDR2: MNHNY, SVGAGI (reference sequence). The CDR3 loop spans 13 amino acids. Deletions cut 0 bases from V and 8 bases from J, with 10 bases between. CDR3 nucleotide sequence: TGTGCCAGCAGTTACTCGACCCTGGCCGGCTACACCTTC. Its translation is CASSYSTLAGYTF.

Many counts were recorded for this clonotype. The rearrangement links TRBV7-8 to TRBJ1-6, with TRBD1 as a possible D gene (6 bases). Germline CDR1 and CDR2: SGHVS and FQNEAQ. V was pared by 5 bases and J by 6 bases, with 11 bases between. This CDR3 comprises 14 residues. Here the CDR3 reads CASSLQGTNSPLHF. The CDR3 nucleotides are TGTGCCAGCAGCCTACAGGGTACTAATTCACCCCTCCACTTT. Supplemented by reference TRBV7-8 and TRBJ1-6, the full variable domain reads GAGVSQSPRYKVAKRGQDVALRCDPISGHVSLFWYQQALGQGPEFLTYFQNEAQLDKSGLPSDRFFAERPEGSVSTLKIQRTQQEDSAVYLCASSLQGTNSPLHFGNGTRLTVT.

The gene calls are TRBV20-1 and TRBJ1-1; possibly TRBD1 for D (6 bases). V lost 6 bases and J lost 4, with 15 bases in between. Germline loops: CDR1 DFQATT, CDR2 SNEGSKA (reference sequence). The CDR3 has 13 residues. The DNA for the CDR3 is TGCAGTGCGGAGGGGGGGCATGGCACTGAAGCTTTCTTT. As protein: CSAEGGHGTEAFF.

The rearrangement joins TRBV10-3 to TRBJ2-5; D possibly uses TRBD1 or TRBD2 (5 bases each). Germline CDR1 is ENHRY and CDR2 is SYGVKD. Deletions cut 2 bases from V and 2 bases from J, with 15 bases between. The CDR3 is 16 amino acids. The CDR3 reads CAISEEGRWRQETQYF. As DNA, the CDR3 is TGTGCCATCAGTGAGGAGGGGAGATGGAGGCAAGAGACCCAGTACTTC.

This clonotype was counted ten times or more. The chain recombines TRBV15 with TRBJ2-7; no reliable D call. In germline, CDR1 is LNHNV, CDR2 YYDKDF (reference sequence). This CDR3 is built from 15 residues. The ends were cut back, 0 bases at V and 1 base at J, with 10 bases in the middle. The CDR3 protein is CATSRDRSWSYEQYF. The CDR3 DNA reads as TGTGCCACCAGCAGAGATCGGTCGTGGTCCTACGAGCAGTACTTC.

This clonotype has only a few counts. The chain links TRBV28 to TRBJ1-3; tentative D call: TRBD1 (6 bases). V shed 5 bases and J shed 2 bases, with 19 bases lying between them. Germline V lookup: CDR1 MDHEN, CDR2 SYDVKM. There are 17 residues in the CDR3. CDR3 DNA: TGTGCCAGCAGTGCCCGGCGGGGGGCAGCTACTGGAAACACCATATATTTT. Residues: CASSARRGAATGNTIYF.

This clonotype was counted at least ten times. The chain carries TRBV7-9 and TRBJ2-7; the D gene is possibly TRBD1 (6 bases). V was trimmed by 5 bases and J by 2 bases, leaving 25 bases between them. Per germline, CDR1 SEHNR and CDR2 FQNEAQ (reference sequence). The CDR3 has 18 residues. The CDR3 coding sequence is TGTGCCAGCAGCCATTTAACGGTCCCCAGGGGCGCCCCCTACGAGCAGTACTTC. This encodes CASSHLTVPRGAPYEQYF. Complete variable domain (other parts from reference TRBV7-9 and TRBJ2-7): DTGVSQNPRHKITKRGQNVTFRCDPISEHNRLYWYRQTLGQGPEFLTYFQNEAQLEKSRLLSDRFSAERPKGSFSTLEIQRTEQGDSAMYLCASSHLTVPRGAPYEQYFGPGTRLTVT.

The chain employs TRBV7-2 and TRBJ2-7, with D possibly called TRBD1 or TRBD2 (6 bases each). The CDR3 runs 15 residues. The germline V and J ends were trimmed by 5 bases and 7 bases, with 21 bases remaining between them. Germline-derived CDR1 and CDR2 are SGHTA and FQGNSA. CDR3 nucleotide sequence: TGTGCCAGCAGCCGCGTGGGGGGCCCCTACGCAGAGCAGTACTTC. Residues: CASSRVGGPYAEQYF.

The V call is TRBV2, the J call TRBJ1-5, with 7 bases identical to TRBD1. Per the germline V gene, CDR1 is SNHLY and CDR2 is FYNNEI. CDR3 length: 13 amino acids. The V segment lost 6 bases and the J segment 7 bases; nucleotides outside the gene matches: 6. CDR3 nucleotides: TGTGCCAGCAGGGCAAGACAGGGCCAGCCCCAGCATTTT. It yields the protein CASRARQGQPQHF.

A few counts support this clonotype. A read error may explain this, as a much larger clone is one base away. This rearrangement joins TRBV5-1 to TRBJ1-2, with TRBD1 as a possible D gene (5 bases). CDR1 and CDR2 (germline): SGHRS, YFSETQ. The CDR3 runs 13 residues. The CDR3 coding sequence is TGCGCCAGCAGCTTGGCCGGGACGGATGGCTACATCTTC. It is translated as CASSLAGTDGYIF.

The chain is built from TRBV7-8 and TRBJ1-4; TRBD1 is a possible D gene (6 bases). The CDR3 covers 15 residues. The V end was cut by 3 bases, the J end by 8 bases, with 16 bases between. Germline lookup yields CDR1 SGHVS and CDR2 FQNEAQ. The CDR3 is CASSLSGQAEEKLFF. In DNA, the CDR3 is TGTGCCAGCAGCTTGTCGGGACAAGCGGAAGAAAAACTGTTTTTT. Variable domain in full (rest from reference TRBV7-8 and TRBJ1-4): GAGVSQSPRYKVAKRGQDVALRCDPISGHVSLFWYQQALGQGPEFLTYFQNEAQLDKSGLPSDRFFAERPEGSVSTLKIQRTQQEDSAVYLCASSLSGQAEEKLFFGSGTQLSVL.

The chain has TRBV30 and TRBJ1-2; the D gene is possibly TRBD1 (6 bases). This CDR3 region has 12 residues. From germline, CDR1 is GTSNPN and CDR2 SVGIG (reference sequence). CDR3 sequence: CAYGRGGNGYTF. The CDR3 DNA reads as TGTGCATATGGAAGGGGGGGTAATGGCTACACCTTC. The variable domain in full, completed from reference TRBV30 and TRBJ1-2, reads SQTIHQWPATLVQPVGSPLSLECTVEGTSNPNLYWYRQAAGRGLQLLFYSVGIGQISSEVPQNLSASRPQDRQFILSSKKLLLSDSGFYLCAYGRGGNGYTFGSGTRLTVV.

On this clonotype: One base away lies a much larger clone, so this may be a sequencing read error. V usage is TRBV12-3 or TRBV12-4 and J usage is TRBJ1-2; 7 bases align to TRBD1. The CDR3 extends over 15 amino acids. The CDR3 spells CAGSQTRDSVFGYTF. The CDR3 bases are TGTGCCGGCAGCCAGACCCGGGACAGCGTATTTGGCTACACCTTC.

This clonotype has just one count. The chain recombines TRBV10-3 with TRBJ2-2; 8 bases are a match to TRBD1. Per the germline V gene, CDR1 is ENHRY and CDR2 is SYGVKD. There are 14 residues in the CDR3. V was pared by 10 bases and J by 8 bases, with 12 bases of the junction left unmatched. The DNA of the CDR3 is TGTGCCACCCAAGACAGGGGTAGGTCTGGGGAGCTGTTTTTT. Amino acid sequence: CATQDRGRSGELFF.

The table lists this clonotype with many counts. The CDR3 region is CASSRTAGDTEAFF. The CDR3 DNA sequence: TGTGCCAGTAGTAGGACCGCCGGGGACACTGAAGCTTTCTTT. V gene TRBV19 combines with J gene TRBJ1-1; D uncertain. Germline V lookup: CDR1 LNHDA, CDR2 SQIVND (reference sequence). This CDR3 contains 14 residues. Trimming pared 4 bases from V and 3 bases from J, leaving 12 bases between.

The chain combines TRBV29-1 with TRBJ1-2; 7 positions match TRBD1. This CDR3 has 14 amino acids. V was pared by 4 bases and J by 4 bases, with 9 bases of the junction left unmatched. Germline V gives CDR1 SQVTM, CDR2 ANQGSEA. For the CDR3, the DNA is TGCAGCGTTGTTCCCGGGACAGCGATCTATGGCTACACCTTC. The encoded protein is CSVVPGTAIYGYTF.

The V call is TRBV20-1, the J call TRBJ2-5; weak D call: TRBD1 (7 bases). The V end lost 6 bases, the J end lost 4 bases, and 24 bases lay between the germline ends. The CDR3 consists of 16 residues. CDR1 and CDR2 from the germline V gene are DFQATT and SNEGSKA (reference sequence). The CDR3 here is CSATRLDPEGAETQYF. CDR3 coding DNA: TGCAGTGCAACTAGGCTTGATCCGGAGGGGGCAGAGACCCAGTACTTC.

V and J are TRBV7-2 and TRBJ2-3; D remains unclear. Looked up from germline, CDR1 is SGHTA and CDR2 is FQGNSA. The CDR3 has 13 residues. Trimming cost V 4 bases and J 2 bases, with 7 bases left between them. CDR3 bases: TGTGCCAGCAGCTCGACCCACACAGATACGCAGTATTTT. As protein: CASSSTHTDTQYF.

The chain employs TRBV11-2 and TRBJ2-2, with 11 bases fitting TRBD2. With 1 base clipped from V and 2 bases from J, the junction kept 3 bases outside the gene matches. Germline CDR1 reads SGHAT; CDR2 reads FQNNGV. The CDR3 sequence is 17 residues long. The CDR3 DNA is TGTGCCAGCAGCTTAGCGGGACTAGCGGTTAACACCGGGGAGCTGTTTTTT. Translating it yields CASSLAGLAVNTGELFF. The whole variable domain, filled in from reference TRBV11-2 and TRBJ2-2, reads EAGVAQSPRYKIIEKRQSVAFWCNPISGHATLYWYQQILGQGPKLLIQFQNNGVVDDSQLPKDRFSAERLKGVDSTLKIQPAKLEDSAVYLCASSLAGLAVNTGELFFGEGSRLTVL.

The table lists this clonotype with many counts. The chain links TRBV5-1 to TRBJ2-7, with a tentative D call TRBD1 (5 bases). This CDR3 region has 20 residues. The germline V gene has CDR1 SGHRS and CDR2 YFSETQ. Trimming removed 0 bases from V and 1 base from J, with 26 bases in between. The CDR3 coding sequence is TGCGCCAGCAGCTTGGGATTATACAGGTTAAGGATGGTGCGGTCCTACGAGCAGTACTTC. Translating gives CASSLGLYRLRMVRSYEQYF.

This sequence joins TRBV5-6 and TRBJ2-1; D perhaps matches TRBD1 (6 bases). This CDR3 has 15 residues. V was shortened by 4 bases and J by 10 bases, with 21 bases between the two germline ends. Germline V lookup: CDR1 SGHDT, CDR2 YYEEEE. CDR3 in DNA: TGTGCCAGCAGCCCGGGGACACCCGTCTCCGCGGAGCAGTTCTTC. It encodes CASSPGTPVSAEQFF.

The CDR3, as DNA: TGTGCCAGCAGCCTCCTGGGCGGGAGGGCCAACGTCCTGACTTTC. This translates into CASSLLGGRANVLTF. The chain combines TRBV5-5 with TRBJ2-6; D perhaps matches TRBD2 (6 bases). V gave up 4 bases and J gave up 5 bases, with 13 bases separating them. Germline V CDR1 and CDR2: SGHKS, YYEKEE (reference sequence). This CDR3 spans 15 amino acids.

Concerning this clonotype itself: Given a much more abundant clone one base away, this may be a read error. This chain joins TRBV5-1 and TRBJ2-5; D is perhaps TRBD2 (6 bases). The CDR3 runs 14 residues. V lost 2 bases, J lost 4 bases, and 12 bases lay in between. CDR1 and CDR2 (germline): SGHRS, YFSETQ. Written as DNA, the CDR3 is TGCGCCAGCAGCTTCGGACTACCCCGAGAGACCCAGTACTTC. Encoded protein: CASSFGLPRETQYF.

This clonotype was found many times. V usage is TRBV7-3 and J usage is TRBJ2-2, with D possibly TRBD2 on 5 matching bases. Germline-derived CDR1 and CDR2 are SGHTA and FQGTGA. The CDR3 extends over 15 amino acids. Trimming stripped 7 bases from V and 0 bases from J, with 12 bases between. CDR3 DNA: TGTGCCAGCAAAAAGGACTCATCGAACACCGGGGAGCTGTTTTTT. Protein product: CASKKDSSNTGELFF.

This chain uses TRBV11-3 with TRBJ2-7; a possible D gene is TRBD1 (5 bases). V was cut by 1 base and J by 5 bases, with 12 bases left in between. The CDR3 has 14 amino acids. The germline gives CDR1 SGHNT, CDR2 YENEEA. CDR3 sequence (DNA): TGTGCCAGCAGCTTAGCCGATGGGGCCGACGAGCAGTACTTC. Translating it yields CASSLADGADEQYF.